The rows below give T cell receptor beta chains drawn from one sample of a study of T cells in Graves' hyperthyroidism and ophthalmopathy. In TCRdb, the multiplex PCR reads were re-called with MiXCR into one record per CDR3 protein. In the table there are roughly 740,000 distinct CDR3 sequences, over 15% of which are singletons. Sequenced sample: blood. The receptors derive from a man between 18 and 35 years old with Graves' hyperthyroidism. Both conserved end residues are part of each CDR3. D genes are given only for firm matches. Where a row states a size, it is once, few, many or the class of an expanded clone; other rows omit it.

j_call v_call clone_size d_call cdr3_aa cdr3_nt
TRBJ1-5 TRBV9 . TRBD1 CASSPRGESNQPQHF TGTGCCAGCAGCCCCAGGGGGGAGAGCAATCAGCCCCAGCATTTT
TRBJ1-1 TRBV27 . . CASNSGRSEAFF TGTGCCAGCAATTCCGGACGGTCTGAAGCTTTCTTT
TRBJ2-1 TRBV6-2/TRBV6-3 many . CASSYLDTTSNEQFF TGTGCCAGCAGTTATCTCGACACAACTAGCAATGAGCAGTTCTTC
TRBJ1-1 TRBV11-1 many . CASSRPLGTEAFF TGTGCCAGCAGTCGTCCGTTGGGGACTGAAGCTTTCTTT
TRBJ1-1 TRBV20-1 . . CSAIGGGLNTEAFF TGCAGTGCCATCGGGGGCGGTTTGAACACTGAAGCTTTCTTT
TRBJ2-7 TRBV18 . . CASSASQARGEQYF TGTGCCAGCTCAGCATCCCAAGCGAGGGGCGAGCAGTACTTC
TRBJ2-2 TRBV19 few . CASSIPAAPGELFF TGTGCCAGTAGCATCCCGGCGGCGCCGGGGGAGCTGTTTTTT
TRBJ2-7 TRBV12-3/TRBV12-4 many TRBD2 CASSFRTSYEQYF TGTGCCAGCAGTTTCCGGACTAGCTACGAGCAGTACTTC
TRBJ2-7 TRBV6-1 many TRBD1 CASSRDRGAYEQYF TGTGCCAGCAGCCGGGACAGGGGGGCCTACGAGCAGTACTTC
TRBJ1-5 TRBV7-9 . . CASSSTGDYSNQPQHF TGTGCCAGCAGTTCGACAGGTGATTATAGCAATCAGCCCCAGCATTTT
TRBJ2-7 TRBV11-2 . . CASSPQTGSTYEQYF TGTGCCAGCAGCCCCCAAACGGGGTCAACCTACGAGCAGTACTTC
TRBJ2-5 TRBV3-1 few . CASSLEPGAAQYF TGTGCCAGCAGCCTCGAGCCTGGGGCGGCCCAGTACTTC
TRBJ2-1 TRBV20-1 many TRBD1 CSVSGSKGASSYNEQFF TGCAGTGTTTCTGGATCTAAGGGGGCCAGCTCCTACAATGAGCAGTTCTTC
TRBJ1-2 TRBV7-9 . TRBD1 CASSRDRGSGYTF TGTGCCAGCAGCAGAGACAGGGGGAGTGGCTACACCTTC
TRBJ2-3 TRBV6-5 few TRBD1 CASSYGTGITYPPDTQYF TGTGCCAGCAGTTACGGGACAGGGATAACCTACCCCCCAGATACGCAGTATTTT
TRBJ2-5 TRBV6-1 many . CASRKLGDRGQYF TGTGCCAGCAGGAAACTAGGGGACCGAGGTCAGTACTTC
TRBJ1-3 TRBV2 . . CASSGTAVSGNTIYF TGTGCCAGCAGTGGGACGGCGGTCTCTGGAAACACCATATATTTT
TRBJ1-3 TRBV6-1 few TRBD1 CASREDRGTGNTIYF TGTGCCAGCAGAGAAGACAGGGGAACTGGAAACACCATATATTTT
TRBJ2-1 TRBV14 many . CASSQNHYMIGNEQFF TGTGCCAGCAGCCAAAACCACTATATGATTGGGAATGAGCAGTTCTTC
TRBJ1-5 TRBV19 . . CASSIGLIRGSNQPQHF TGTGCCAGTAGTATCGGGCTGATAAGGGGTAGCAATCAGCCCCAGCATTTT
TRBJ2-3 TRBV28 many TRBD2 CASSLRGGTRDVHTQYF TGTGCCAGCAGTTTACGCGGGGGGACTAGGGATGTGCATACGCAGTATTTT
TRBJ2-7 TRBV9 . . CASSGSRSSYEQYF TGTGCCAGCAGTGGCTCCAGGAGCTCCTACGAGCAGTACTTC
TRBJ2-5 TRBV11-2 few . CASSLEWGRVSETQYF TGTGCCAGCAGCTTAGAGTGGGGGCGAGTCTCAGAGACCCAGTACTTC
TRBJ2-3 TRBV20-1 once TRBD2 CSARANSGRAPDTQYF TGCAGTGCTAGAGCCAATAGCGGGAGGGCCCCAGATACGCAGTATTTT
TRBJ2-1 TRBV10-3 . . CAISEGGGSSYNEQFF TGTGCCATCAGTGAGGGGGGCGGGTCCTCCTACAATGAGCAGTTCTTC
TRBJ1-3 TRBV2 many . CASSEAAGENTIYF TGTGCCAGCAGTGAAGCGGCAGGGGAAAACACCATATATTTT
TRBJ1-1 TRBV7-9 many . CASSAHSTEAFF TGTGCCAGCAGCGCGCACAGCACTGAAGCTTTCTTT
TRBJ1-1 TRBV5-5 . TRBD1 CASSSGTGGFGNTEAFF TGTGCCAGCAGCTCCGGGACAGGGGGTTTTGGGAACACTGAAGCTTTCTTT
TRBJ2-7 TRBV28 few . CASRQQGLEQCF TGTGCCAGCAGACAACAGGGACTCGAGCAGTGCTTC
TRBJ2-1 TRBV18 many TRBD2 CASSLGTSGRADEQFF TGTGCCAGCTCACTAGGGACTAGCGGGAGGGCCGATGAGCAGTTCTTC
TRBJ1-2 TRBV28 many . CASSPSGDYGYTF TGTGCCAGCAGCCCAAGCGGGGACTATGGCTACACCTTC
TRBJ1-2 TRBV6-1 . . CASIGGGGNNYGYTF TGTGCCAGCATCGGCGGTGGGGGGAATAACTATGGCTACACCTTC
TRBJ2-7 TRBV3-1 many TRBD2 CASSPSAGGGNEQYF TGTGCCAGCAGCCCTAGTGCGGGAGGAGGGAACGAGCAGTACTTC